A single TCR beta chain is shown here with its context. Its antigen is unknown. The time point was: week 5, during vaccination. What each vaccine dose contained was 300 ug of mutant IDH1 20-mer peptide, accompanied by topical imiquimod. The data originate from a study of a mutant IDH1 vaccine in newly diagnosed glioma. The V gene lost 2 bases and the J gene lost 2 bases, with 18 bases spanning the gap. Germline V lookup: CDR1 MNHNS, CDR2 SASEGT. The CDR3 is made up of 17 amino acids. Sequencing used immunoSEQ multiplex PCR; TCRdb keeps in-frame clones, though not all of them. The data show around 50,000 clones, about 90% seen once.

The chain recombines TRBV6-1 with TRBJ1-2, with D tentatively TRBD1 (6 bases). This clonotype was obtained from a woman between 35 and 50 years old with glioma. This material consisted of PBMCs, taken from a glioma patient whose treatment included an IDH1 peptide vaccine. CDR3 in DNA: TGTGCCAGCAGTGAAATAGGGGGTGAGGGTTTAAACTATGGCTACACCTTC. It encodes CASSEIGGEGLNYGYTF.